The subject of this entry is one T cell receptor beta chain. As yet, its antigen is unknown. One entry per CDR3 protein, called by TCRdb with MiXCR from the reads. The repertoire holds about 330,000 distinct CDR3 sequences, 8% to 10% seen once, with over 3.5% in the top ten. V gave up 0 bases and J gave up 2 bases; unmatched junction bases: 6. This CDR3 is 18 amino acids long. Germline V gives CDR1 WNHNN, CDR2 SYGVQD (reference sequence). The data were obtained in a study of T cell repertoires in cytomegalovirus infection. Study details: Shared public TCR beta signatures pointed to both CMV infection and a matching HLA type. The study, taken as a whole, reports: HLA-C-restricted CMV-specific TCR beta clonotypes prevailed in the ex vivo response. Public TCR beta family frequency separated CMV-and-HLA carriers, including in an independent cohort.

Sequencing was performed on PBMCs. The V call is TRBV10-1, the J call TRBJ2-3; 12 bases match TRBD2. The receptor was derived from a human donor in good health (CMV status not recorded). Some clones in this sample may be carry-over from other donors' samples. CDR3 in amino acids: CASSESRGLAGLTDTQYF. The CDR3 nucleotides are TGCGCCAGCAGTGAGTCGAGGGGACTAGCGGGCCTCACAGATACGCAGTATTTT.